The present entry profiles one T cell receptor beta chain with its context. Its antigen remains unidentified. Repertoires were generated with immunoSEQ multiplex PCR, while TCRdb's copy carries only in-frame clones and drops some. The table lists 95,000 to 150,000 clones, more than 75% of them singletons. These data come from a study of identifying expanded T cells in peripheral blood. General study points: Technical replicates showed around 1.2 changed clones; two weeks about 16; four weeks 19.

Healthy donors had no documented immune events, such as infections, while sampled. CDR1 and CDR2 from the germline V gene are SGHAT and FQNNGV. Trimming removed 2 bases at V and 0 bases at J, with 12 bases between. The CDR3 consists of 16 residues. This sequence originates from a person between 18 and 75 years old in good health. The sample taken for sequencing was blood. The chain recombines TRBV11-2 with TRBJ2-3; a weak D match, TRBD2 (6 bases). CDR3 region: CASSLPSAGSTDTQYF. Written as DNA, the CDR3 is TGTGCCAGCAGCTTACCCTCGGCGGGGAGCACAGATACGCAGTATTTT. The entire variable domain, with the rest obtained from reference TRBV11-2 and TRBJ2-3, is as follows: EAGVAQSPRYKIIEKRQSVAFWCNPISGHATLYWYQQILGQGPKLLIQFQNNGVVDDSQLPKDRFSAERLKGVDSTLKIQPAKLEDSAVYLCASSLPSAGSTDTQYFGPGTRLTVL.